Below are 9 T cell receptor beta chains sequenced from a single sample in a study of blood T cell repertoires in COVID-19. TCRdb's table, derived via immunoSEQ multiplex PCR, lists solely in-frame clones and lacks some. Among about 440,000 clones listed, roughly nine tenths were seen once. Specimen: PBMCs or T cells enriched from blood (not recorded which). The receptor source for this set is a woman between 18 and 30 years old with acute COVID-19.

J is TRBJ2-7 and V is TRBV3-1 (or the pseudogene TRBV3-2); TRBD2 is a possible D gene (6 bases). CDR3 length equals 16 residues. V was trimmed by 1 base and J by 5 bases, leaving 18 bases between them. The germline CDR1 and CDR2 sequences are LGHDT and YNNKEL (reference sequence). CDR3 DNA sequence: TGTGCCAGCAGCCAAGGTCCCCATCGGGGGTCCCACGAGCAGTACTTC. Protein: CASSQGPHRGSHEQYF.

The CDR3 spells CASSFARDPYGYTF. CDR3 bases: TGTGCCAGCAGCTTTGCCAGGGATCCCTATGGCTACACCTTC. The gene calls are TRBV3-1 (or the pseudogene TRBV3-2) and TRBJ1-2; D possibly corresponds to TRBD1 (5 bases). The CDR3 runs to 14 residues. The germline V and J ends were trimmed by 5 bases and 4 bases, with 14 bases remaining between them. CDR1 is LGHDT, CDR2 YNNKEL, per germline (reference sequence).

The rearrangement joins TRBV18 to TRBJ2-3; 9 bases are shared with TRBD2. The V gene's germline CDR1 is KGHSH and CDR2 LQKENI. V lost 3 bases and J lost 4; bases outside the gene matches: 8. This CDR3 has 16 residues. CDR3: CASSPGLAGSPDTQYF. The CDR3 DNA sequence: TGTGCCAGCTCACCGGGGCTAGCGGGAAGCCCAGATACGCAGTATTTT.

This chain joins TRBV10-3 and TRBJ1-1; D remains unclear. V was trimmed by 0 bases and J by 6 bases, leaving 8 bases between them. Germline CDR1 is ENHRY and CDR2 is SYGVKD. This CDR3 has 13 amino acids. The DNA of the CDR3 is TGTGCCATCAGTGAGTCGGCCGTCGCTGAAGCTTTCTTT. Translating gives CAISESAVAEAFF.

The V and J genes are TRBV29-1 and TRBJ1-1; D is ambiguous. Per the germline V gene, CDR1 is SQVTM and CDR2 is ANQGSEA. The length of the CDR3 is 13 residues. V lost 0 bases to trimming and J lost 1 base, with 6 bases between them. This CDR3 reads CSVEEHPNTEAFF. The DNA of the CDR3 is TGCAGCGTTGAAGAACACCCGAACACTGAAGCTTTCTTT.

This rearrangement joins TRBV9 to TRBJ2-3; tentative D call: TRBD1 (5 bases). Looked up from germline, CDR1 is SGDLS and CDR2 is YYNGEE. The CDR3 extends over 14 amino acids. Between the trimmed V and J ends, which lost 2 bases and 6 bases, there was a span of 13 bases. The CDR3 coding sequence is TGTGCCAGCAGCGTGGAACAGGTATCGGATACGCAGTATTTT. As protein: CASSVEQVSDTQYF.

This chain joins TRBV27 and TRBJ1-2; no clear D gene. The germline V gene has CDR1 MNHEY and CDR2 SMNVEV (reference sequence). Trimming pared 0 bases from V and 3 bases from J, leaving 17 bases between. The CDR3 consists of 17 residues. CDR3: CASSLSRARALHYGYTF. As DNA, the CDR3 is TGTGCCAGCAGTTTATCGAGGGCAAGGGCCCTGCACTATGGCTACACCTTC.

CDR3 loop: CASSPTMSYGYTF. The CDR3 DNA reads as TGTGCCAGCAGCCCGACTATGAGCTATGGCTACACCTTC. The J gene is TRBJ1-2, the V gene TRBV9; D is undetermined. Trimming removed 4 bases at V and 4 bases at J, with 11 bases between. This CDR3 region has 13 residues. From germline, CDR1 is SGDLS and CDR2 YYNGEE.

In this sample, this clone is medium-sized. This rearrangement joins TRBV25-1 to TRBJ1-1, with a possible D match to TRBD1 (5 bases). Germline assignment: CDR1 MGHDK and CDR2 SYGVNS. This CDR3 contains 13 residues. Deletions cut 7 bases from V and 3 bases from J, with 12 bases between. This CDR3 reads CASMEGSYTEAFF. The CDR3 bases are TGTGCCAGCATGGAGGGGTCGTACACTGAAGCTTTCTTT.